These 16 T cell receptor beta chains came from one sample sequenced in a study of blood T cells in healthy people across ages. Through a sample-barcoded 5' primer and a J-beta primer mix, a second PCR was run for roughly 6 to 12 cycles. Each CDR3 protein gets one entry after TCRdb re-called the 5' RACE reads with MiXCR. The table records approximately 690,000 distinct CDR3 sequences, under 65% of them present only once. Sequenced input: blood. The receptors derive from a man aged 60 to 69 in good health.

The rearrangement links TRBV10-3 to TRBJ1-1; maybe TRBD1 (6 bases). The germline V gene has CDR1 ENHRY and CDR2 SYGVKD. The V and J ends lost 4 bases and 7 bases respectively, with 10 bases between them. This CDR3 comprises 12 residues. CDR3 sequence reads: CAISGGPGEAFF. The CDR3 bases are TGTGCCATCAGTGGGGGGCCCGGTGAAGCTTTCTTT.

The chain employs TRBV7-8 and TRBJ2-5; D unclear. V lost 5 bases to trimming and J lost 0 bases, with 10 bases between them. The V gene's germline CDR1 is SGHVS and CDR2 FQNEAQ. The length of the CDR3 is 14 residues. The CDR3 here is CASSRESYQETQYF. The CDR3 region has the DNA TGTGCCAGCAGCAGAGAATCCTACCAAGAGACCCAGTACTTC.

This clonotype was seen only a few times. CDR3 sequence: CSVAQIGETQYF. CDR3 nucleotides: TGCAGCGTTGCCCAGATCGGGGAGACCCAGTACTTC. The chain employs TRBV29-1 and TRBJ2-5; unclear D gene. CDR3 size: 12 residues. V lost 4 bases and J 5 bases, leaving 11 bases between the germline ends. CDR1 is SQVTM and CDR2 is ANQGSEA in the germline V gene.

This clonotype was detected only a few times. CDR3 in amino acids: CASSKVGRQGGTYEQYF. The CDR3 DNA reads as TGTGCCAGCAGCAAAGTCGGTCGGCAGGGTGGGACCTACGAGCAGTACTTC. The J gene is TRBJ2-7, the V gene TRBV21-1; the table's D call of TRBD2 was not tested on the DNA. TRBV21-1 is designated a pseudogene. CDR3 size: 17 residues.

This chain connects TRBV29-1 to TRBJ1-2; 10 bases map to TRBD1. V lost 8 bases, J lost 3 bases, and 6 bases stayed unmatched. This CDR3 has 13 amino acids. CDR1 is SQVTM, CDR2 ANQGSEA, per germline. In DNA, the CDR3 is TGCAGCACAACCGGACAGGGGGACTATGGCTACACCTTC. This codes for CSTTGQGDYGYTF.

V and J are TRBV5-1 and TRBJ2-5; D gene ambiguous. This CDR3 is 13 amino acids long. V lost 7 bases and J 1 base, leaving 11 bases between the germline ends. The germline CDR1 and CDR2 sequences are SGHRS and YFSETQ. The CDR3 DNA reads TGCGCCAGCGGCGTGGCGATCCAAGAGACCCAGTACTTC. Its translation: CASGVAIQETQYF.

The rearrangement links TRBV14 to TRBJ2-2; 9 bases are shared with TRBD1. The CDR3 is 17 residues long. V gave up 4 bases and J gave up 3 bases; unmatched junction bases: 9. Germline loops: CDR1 SGHDN, CDR2 FVKESK. The DNA of the CDR3 is TGTGCCAGCAGCCCAAGCTACAGGGGGCGCGACACCGGGGAGCTGTTTTTT. It codes for CASSPSYRGRDTGELFF.

The sample holds a few counts of this clonotype. This chain joins TRBV29-1 and TRBJ2-5, with TRBD2 identical over 10 bases. The CDR3 runs to 13 residues. Germline V CDR1 and CDR2: SQVTM, ANQGSEA. Unmatched junction bases numbered 5, after V lost 7 bases and J lost 3 bases. The CDR3 protein is CSGDLAGEETQYF. CDR3 DNA sequence: TGCAGCGGCGACCTAGCGGGGGAAGAGACCCAGTACTTC.

The rearrangement uses TRBV6-6 and TRBJ2-1; 11 nucleotides align to TRBD2. Germline V gives CDR1 MNHNY, CDR2 SVGAGI (reference sequence). V was pared by 6 bases and J by 8 bases, with 3 bases of the junction left unmatched. This CDR3 is built from 13 residues. CDR3: CASRRLAGYEQFF. The CDR3 nucleotides are TGTGCCAGCAGGAGACTAGCGGGGTATGAGCAGTTCTTC.

This clonotype was observed a handful of times. Just one base apart from a much larger clone, this may be a read error. The V and J genes are TRBV7-2 and TRBJ2-7, with D unclear. With 2 bases removed from V and 7 bases from J, the gap between germline ends came to 12 bases. Germline CDR1 reads SGHTA; CDR2 reads FQGNSA. CDR3 length: 13 amino acids. Here the CDR3 reads CASSLLRNNEQYF. CDR3 bases: TGTGCCAGCAGCTTACTACGGAACAATGAGCAGTACTTC.

This clonotype was recorded a few times. The rearrangement uses TRBV5-1 and TRBJ2-3; 9 positions match TRBD1. The V segment lost 2 bases and the J segment 5 bases; nucleotides outside the gene matches: 9. Germline values: CDR1 SGHRS, CDR2 YFSETQ. The CDR3 is 16 amino acids. CDR3 bases: TGCGCCAGCAGCTTTACCGGGACAGGGCATGAAGATACGCAGTATTTT. Translation: CASSFTGTGHEDTQYF.

The chain is built from TRBV3-1 and TRBJ2-5; 8 bases are a match to TRBD2. With V trimmed by 6 bases and J by 3 bases, 15 bases remained unmatched. Per germline, CDR1 LGHDT and CDR2 YNNKEL (reference sequence). The CDR3 length is 17 residues. The DNA for the CDR3 is TGTGCCAGCAGACTCGGACTAGCCCCCACCATAGAAGAGACCCAGTACTTC. As protein: CASRLGLAPTIEETQYF.

The J gene is TRBJ1-2, the V gene TRBV7-9; D is unclear. V dropped 5 bases and J dropped 7 bases, with 11 bases sitting between them. The germline CDR1 and CDR2 sequences are SEHNR and FQNEAQ (reference sequence). The CDR3 is 12 amino acids. The CDR3 loop is CASSQTPGGYTF. The CDR3 nucleotides read TGTGCCAGCAGCCAAACCCCTGGTGGCTACACCTTC.

This clonotype has more than one count but fewer than ten. The V call is TRBV10-2, the J call TRBJ2-7; 14 positions match TRBD2. The junction had 7 bases not matched to a gene; V was cut back by 6 bases and J by 6 bases. Germline CDR1 and CDR2: WSHSY and SAAADI. The CDR3 runs 15 residues. The CDR3 DNA follows: TGCGCCAGCAGCGAGACTAGCGGGGGGGCCGCCGAGCAGTACTTC. Protein sequence: CASSETSGGAAEQYF.

This chain links TRBV5-5 with TRBJ2-5; TRBD1 matches at 8 bases. Per the germline V gene, CDR1 is SGHKS and CDR2 is YYEKEE (reference sequence). The V gene end was trimmed by 0 bases and the J gene end by 1 base; junction bases not matched to a gene: 5. The CDR3 consists of 16 residues. DNA of the CDR3: TGTGCCAGCAGCTTGGCCGGCAGGGGGCCCCAAGAGACCCAGTACTTC. This encodes CASSLAGRGPQETQYF.

In this sample, this clonotype turned up a few times. DNA for the CDR3: TGCAGCGGCACAGGGCTACTGACAGATACGCAGTATTTT. Translating gives CSGTGLLTDTQYF. V is TRBV29-1 and J is TRBJ2-3, with a possible D match to TRBD1 (6 bases). CDR3 length equals 13 residues. Trimming left V 7 bases short and J 3 bases short, with 14 bases between. The germline V gene has CDR1 SQVTM and CDR2 ANQGSEA.